A selection of T cell receptor beta chains follows, all from one sample in a study of cytomegalovirus exposure and HLA in healthy donors. Profiling relied on immunoSEQ multiplex PCR, and the TCRdb table lists in-frame clones only, not all of them. The sample records under 140,000 clones, about 80% being singletons. The sample was PBMCs. The receptor set was obtained from a woman aged 60-75 years in good health and CMV-seropositive. Both conserved end residues are part of each CDR3. The D gene is left open where the match is weak. The listing skips clone size in some rows; elsewhere it reads once, few, many or a size class.

d_call | clone_size | j_call | v_call | cdr3_aa | cdr3_nt
. | . | TRBJ1-6 | TRBV9 | CASSGEEHYNSPLHF | TGTGCCAGCAGCGGGGAGGAGCACTATAATTCACCCCTCCACTTT
TRBD2 | . | TRBJ2-3 | TRBV6-1 | CACGLAGADTQYF | TGTGCCTGCGGACTAGCGGGAGCAGATACGCAGTATTTT
. | . | TRBJ1-5 | TRBV28 | CASSLFPRLSYQPQHF | TGTGCCAGCAGTTTATTCCCCAGACTATCTTATCAGCCCCAGCATTTT
TRBD2 | . | TRBJ2-1 | TRBV10-2 | CASSEALAGGPSSNEQFF | TGCGCCAGCAGTGAGGCACTAGCGGGAGGGCCATCATCCAATGAGCAGTTCTTC
. | . | TRBJ2-7 | TRBV7-2 | CASSLRGRGYEQYF | TGTGCCAGCAGCTTGCGGGGGCGCGGGTACGAGCAGTACTTC
. | few | TRBJ2-1 | TRBV5-6 | CASSYGRYNEQFF | TGTGCCAGCAGCTACGGGAGATACAATGAGCAGTTCTTC
. | . | TRBJ2-7 | TRBV6-5 | CASRVGGRWHEQYF | TGTGCCAGTCGGGTGGGGGGGCGATGGCACGAGCAGTACTTC
TRBD2 | few | TRBJ2-7 | TRBV4-2 | CASSQDTSAGSAYEQYF | TGTGCCAGCAGCCAAGATACTAGCGCGGGTAGTGCGTACGAGCAGTACTTC
TRBD1 | . | TRBJ2-7 | TRBV10-1 | CASSDPGTGCHEQYF | TGCGCCAGCAGTGACCCCGGGACAGGGTGTCACGAGCAGTACTTC
. | . | TRBJ2-7 | TRBV18 | CASSPPSSYEQYF | TGTGCCAGCTCACCGCCTAGCTCCTACGAGCAGTACTTC
. | . | TRBJ2-7 | TRBV21-1 | CASSSGSGTDSYEQYF | TGTGCCAGCAGCTCCGGGTCTGGGACAGACTCCTACGAGCAGTACTTC
. | . | TRBJ2-3 | TRBV11-2 | CASSLGGPDTQYF | TGTGCCAGCAGCTTAGGGGGGCCTGATACGCAGTATTTT
. | . | TRBJ1-5 | TRBV27 | CASSFLNQPQHF | TGTGCCAGCAGTTTCCTTAATCAGCCCCAGCATTTT
. | . | TRBJ2-5 | TRBV7-8 | CASRIQETQYF | TGTGCCAGCAGAATACAAGAGACCCAGTACTTC
. | few | TRBJ2-3 | TRBV5-4 | CASSFGSDTQYF | TGTGCCAGCAGCTTCGGGTCAGATACGCAGTATTTT
. | . | TRBJ2-3 | TRBV25-1 | CASRPGWSTDTQYF | TGTGCCAGCAGACCAGGTTGGAGCACAGATACGCAGTATTTT
TRBD1 | . | TRBJ2-1 | TRBV11-2 | CASGTGGFSEQFF | TGTGCCAGCGGGACAGGGGGCTTCAGTGAGCAGTTCTTC
TRBD1 | . | TRBJ1-4 | TRBV6-5 | CASSPTTGSNEKLFF | TGTGCCAGCAGCCCTACGACAGGGTCTAATGAAAAACTGTTTTTT
TRBD2 | once | TRBJ2-7 | TRBV27 | CASRRAASGSSYEQYF | TGTGCCAGCAGACGTGCGGCTAGCGGGAGCTCCTACGAGCAGTACTTC
. | once | TRBJ2-5 | TRBV28 | CASSLLIIGETQYF | TGTGCCAGCAGTTTATTAATCATCGGAGAGACCCAGTACTTC
TRBD1 | . | TRBJ2-5 | TRBV5-4 | CASSRDRGLETQYF | TGTGCCAGCAGCCGGGACAGGGGGTTAGAGACCCAGTACTTC
TRBD1 | . | TRBJ2-7 | TRBV4-1 | CASSQRQGAGEQYF | TGCGCCAGCAGCCAAAGGCAGGGGGCGGGCGAGCAGTACTTC
. | once | TRBJ2-7 | TRBV28 | CASSFGLGSVTYEQYF | TGTGCCAGCAGTTTTGGACTCGGGAGTGTGACCTACGAGCAGTACTTC
. | . | TRBJ2-3 | TRBV5-1 | CASSLIAGTDTQYF | TGCGCCAGCAGCTTGATAGCGGGCACAGATACGCAGTATTTT
. | . | TRBJ1-5 | TRBV18 | CASSPHHSRSSQHF | TGTGCCAGCTCACCACACCACTCAAGATCTTCCCAGCATTTT
TRBD1 | . | TRBJ1-2 | TRBV29-1 | CSVEDRGTGQNYGYTF | TGCAGCGTTGAAGATAGGGGGACGGGACAGAACTATGGCTACACCTTC
. | . | TRBJ1-2 | TRBV14 | CASSQALAGGAYGYTF | TGTGCCAGCAGCCAGGCACTGGCGGGGGGCGCGTATGGCTACACCTTC
. | few | TRBJ2-1 | TRBV10-3 | CAIRPDTYNEQFF | TGTGCCATCAGGCCGGACACCTACAATGAGCAGTTCTTC
. | . | TRBJ2-3 | TRBV7-3 | CASSPNEGVQQYF | TGTGCCAGCAGCCCTAATGAGGGGGTTCAGCAGTATTTT
. | . | TRBJ1-2 | TRBV7-9 | CASSLDFHGYTF | TGTGCCAGCAGCTTAGACTTCCATGGCTACACCTTC
TRBD1 | . | TRBJ1-2 | TRBV19 | CASSPDRVYGYTF | TGTGCCAGTAGTCCCGACAGGGTCTATGGCTACACCTTC
. | . | TRBJ1-4 | TRBV30 | CAWSRAGFQLFF | TGTGCCTGGAGTAGGGCGGGGTTCCAACTGTTTTTT
TRBD1 | . | TRBJ1-1 | TRBV7-9 | CASSIDRGQGETEAFF | TGTGCCAGCAGCATCGACAGGGGGCAAGGGGAGACTGAAGCTTTCTTT
TRBD1 | . | TRBJ1-1 | TRBV6-5 | CASSYQGVTEAFF | TGTGCCAGCAGTTATCAGGGGGTTACTGAAGCTTTCTTT
. | . | TRBJ2-3 | TRBV5-1 | CASSLGGFQADTQYF | TGCGCCAGCAGCTTGGGGGGCTTTCAAGCAGATACGCAGTATTTT
. | . | TRBJ2-7 | TRBV7-8 | CASSLSFGGGYEQYF | TGTGCCAGCAGCTTATCCTTTGGAGGTGGCTACGAGCAGTACTTC
. | . | TRBJ2-1 | TRBV2 | CASSVQAGEQFF | TGTGCCAGCAGTGTTCAAGCCGGTGAGCAGTTCTTC
TRBD1 | few | TRBJ2-5 | TRBV4-1 | CASSPSSGRRGPIQETQYF | TGCGCCAGCAGCCCAAGCTCAGGGCGCAGGGGGCCGATTCAAGAGACCCAGTACTTC
TRBD2 | . | TRBJ2-2 | TRBV9 | CASSVGVAGNTGELFF | TGTGCCAGCAGCGTAGGAGTAGCGGGAAACACCGGGGAGCTGTTTTTT
. | . | TRBJ1-1 | TRBV5-1 | CASSLQGGTEAFF | TGCGCCAGCAGCTTACAGGGTGGTACTGAAGCTTTCTTT
TRBD1 | . | TRBJ2-2 | TRBV5-1 | CASSWGQPANTGELFF | TGCGCCAGCAGCTGGGGACAGCCCGCGAACACCGGGGAGCTGTTTTTT
TRBD1 | . | TRBJ1-4 | TRBV30 | CAWSPGQLLEKLFF | TGTGCCTGGAGTCCGGGACAGTTACTTGAAAAACTGTTTTTT
TRBD2 | . | TRBJ2-5 | TRBV15 | CATLDLLAGRETQYF | TGTGCCACCCTAGACTTGCTAGCGGGGCGGGAGACCCAGTACTTC
. | . | TRBJ2-3 | TRBV7-3 | CASSLFDSRDTQYF | TGTGCCAGCAGCTTATTTGACAGCCGCGATACGCAGTATTTT
. | . | TRBJ2-7 | TRBV5-1 | CASSLLQGYEQYF | TGCGCCAGCAGCTTACTACAGGGCTACGAGCAGTACTTC
. | . | TRBJ1-5 | TRBV28 | CASSWGGRGGLQPQHF | TGTGCCAGCAGTTGGGGAGGGAGGGGGGGGCTACAGCCCCAGCATTTT